The 7 T cell receptor beta chains below come from one sample, sequenced in a study of response to subunit inactivated influenza vaccine. TCRdb re-derived calls from the RT-PCR reads in MiXCR, one entry per CDR3 protein. The table lists 650,000 to 800,000 distinct CDR3 sequences, 11% to 15% of them singletons. The sequencing used PBMCs from blood, collected approximately 15 days before vaccination. These receptors were obtained from a man aged 45-60 years who received an inactivated influenza vaccine.

This clonotype was counted only a few times. The chain combines TRBV6-5 with TRBJ1-6, with 11 bases aligning to TRBD1. In germline, CDR1 is MNHEY, CDR2 SVGAGI. This CDR3 is built from 16 residues. J lost 10 bases, V lost 0 bases, and 5 bases had no gene match. As DNA, the CDR3 is TGTGCCAGCAGTTACTCGGGACAGGGGGTAGGATCACCCCTCCACTTT. Translation: CASSYSGQGVGSPLHF.

This chain joins TRBV19 and TRBJ2-6; no clear D gene. The CDR3 consists of 17 residues. Germline V gene sequence: CDR1 LNHDA, CDR2 SQIVND (reference sequence). V was cut by 5 bases and J by 0 bases, with 14 bases left in between. In DNA, the CDR3 is TGTGCCAGTAGTCGGATGACCCAAAGCTCTGGGGCCAACGTCCTGACTTTC. As protein: CASSRMTQSSGANVLTF.

The genes are TRBV12-3 or TRBV12-4 and TRBJ1-1; D not resolved. Trimming removed 3 bases from V and 1 base from J, with 12 bases in between. The CDR3 covers 15 residues. The CDR3, as DNA: TGTGCCAGCAGTTTGGGTGGCCAGACGAACACTGAAGCTTTCTTT. Protein: CASSLGGQTNTEAFF.

This clonotype has a handful of counts. The CDR3 reads CASSLSGANVYEQFF. Here the CDR3 DNA reads TGTGCCAGCAGTTTATCAGGGGCTAACGTCTATGAGCAGTTCTTC. This chain uses TRBV12-3 or TRBV12-4 with TRBJ2-1, with D possibly matching TRBD1 (6 bases). The CDR3 loop spans 15 amino acids. V gave up 2 bases and J gave up 8 bases, with 16 bases separating them.

This clonotype was detected many times. The chain employs TRBV27 and TRBJ1-6, with TRBD1 matching over 8 bases. Germline V gives CDR1 MNHEY, CDR2 SMNVEV (reference sequence). This CDR3 region has 18 residues. V gave up 1 base and J gave up 7 bases; unmatched junction bases: 12. The CDR3 coding sequence is TGTGCCAGCAGTTTATACCAGCTACGGACAGGGCGGAATTCACCCCTCCACTTT. Translation: CASSLYQLRTGRNSPLHF.

This clonotype was observed at least ten times. The V call is TRBV29-1, the J call TRBJ2-7, with D possibly being TRBD1 (5 bases). Germline loops: CDR1 SQVTM, CDR2 ANQGSEA. The V end lost 4 bases, the J end lost 0 bases, and 7 bases lay between the germline ends. CDR3 length equals 12 residues. The DNA for the CDR3 is TGCAGCGTTGCTGACAGCTCCTACGAGCAGTACTTC. Protein: CSVADSSYEQYF.

The sample holds many counts of this clonotype. The chain joins TRBV4-3 to TRBJ2-1; 10 bases are a match to TRBD2. This CDR3 region has 20 residues. Unmatched junction bases numbered 13, after V lost 0 bases and J lost 2 bases. Per the germline V gene, CDR1 is LGHNA and CDR2 is YSLEER. The DNA for the CDR3 is TGCGCCAGCAGCCAAGATCTGGATAGCGGGGGGCTTTTTCCCTACAATGAGCAGTTCTTC. Translation gives CASSQDLDSGGLFPYNEQFF.